The clone carrying this T cell receptor (beta chain) occurred once. PCR used 60 Vbeta primers and 13 Jbeta primers. Libraries were prepared by immunoSEQ multiplex PCR; TCRdb keeps only in-frame clonotypes and omits some of them. This sample carries tens of thousands of clones, approximately 67% of them seen once, and the ten largest clones take under 2.5%. This specimen comes from a study of cytomegalovirus exposure and HLA in healthy donors. The length of the CDR3 is 15 residues. Germline loops: CDR1 MNHEY, CDR2 SMNVEV (reference sequence). Losses at the gene ends were 6 bases for V and 1 base for J; bases not matched to a gene: 7.

V usage is TRBV27 and J usage is TRBJ1-1, with 8 positions matching TRBD1. Sequencing was done on a sample of PBMCs. The TCR was taken from a woman aged 25-40 years in good health and CMV-seronegative. The CDR3 region has the DNA TGTGCCAGCAGCCCAGGGCAGGGGGCGAACACTGAAGCTTTCTTT. Translating it yields CASSPGQGANTEAFF.